This is a list of T cell receptor beta chains from one sample in a study of T cells after yellow fever vaccination. TCRdb independently ran MiXCR on the 5' RACE reads; one entry per CDR3 protein. Of 450,000 to 600,000 distinct CDR3 sequences listed, approximately 15% were seen once; the top ten hold about an eighth. The source material was PBMCs, sampled on the day of the yellow fever booster vaccination. The receptors here all came from a man aged 30 to 45 who received the YFV17D yellow fever vaccine. Each CDR3 is given with its conserved first and last residue. D genes are given only for firm matches. Size tells how often a clone was seen (once, few, many) or the class of an expanded clone, and some rows leave it out.

size	J	D	V	CDR3	DNA
-	TRBJ2-2	TRBD2	TRBV27	CASSLSGGRSTGELFF	TGTGCCAGCAGTTTATCAGGCGGGAGAAGTACCGGGGAGCTGTTTTTT
few	TRBJ2-2	-	TRBV25-1	CASSKRATGELFF	TGTGCCAGTTCAAAACGGGCCACCGGGGAGCTGTTTTTT
-	TRBJ2-3	-	TRBV6-2/TRBV6-3	CASSCRYRTDTQYF	TGTGCCAGCAGTTGCCGGTATCGGACAGATACGCAGTATTTT
few	TRBJ2-6	-	TRBV15	CATSTGRTSGANVLTF	TGTGCCACCAGCACAGGACGTACATCTGGGGCCAACGTCCTGACTTTC
many	TRBJ2-2	-	TRBV18	CASSSNRGSGELFF	TGTGCCAGCTCATCTAATAGAGGGTCCGGGGAGCTGTTTTTT
few	TRBJ2-1	-	TRBV10-3	CAISGNFAEQFF	TGTGCCATCAGTGGGAACTTTGCTGAGCAGTTCTTC
-	TRBJ2-7	TRBD1	TRBV9	CASSERGGQGYEQYF	TGTGCCAGCAGCGAGAGGGGAGGACAGGGATACGAGCAGTACTTC
few	TRBJ2-1	-	TRBV24-1	CATSDPGTTIDEQFF	TGTGCCACCAGTGACCCGGGAACTACAATTGATGAGCAGTTCTTC
-	TRBJ1-6	-	TRBV6-1	CASREGPGTMSSYNSPLHF	TGTGCCAGCAGGGAAGGCCCAGGGACCATGAGCTCCTATAATTCACCCCTCCACTTT
-	TRBJ2-7	TRBD2	TRBV7-2	CASSLGSSGRGEYEQYF	TGTGCCAGCAGCTTAGGCAGTAGCGGGAGAGGGGAATACGAGCAGTACTTC
many	TRBJ2-1	-	TRBV9	CASSVDASRVPEQFF	TGTGCCAGCAGCGTAGACGCCTCCCGGGTTCCTGAGCAGTTCTTC
few	TRBJ2-7	-	TRBV6-2/TRBV6-3	CASSYPLASYEQYF	TGTGCCAGCAGTTACCCGCTAGCGTCCTACGAGCAGTACTTC
few	TRBJ2-1	TRBD1	TRBV27	CASSLSYTGGSYNEQFF	TGTGCCAGCAGTTTATCCTACACAGGGGGCTCCTACAATGAGCAGTTCTTC
few	TRBJ1-4	-	TRBV15	CATGSKARANEKLFF	TGTGCCACAGGGAGTAAGGCGAGAGCTAATGAAAAACTGTTTTTT
-	TRBJ2-1	-	TRBV20-1	CCARDGSGILYNEQFF	TGCTGTGCTAGAGATGGTAGCGGCATTCTTTACAATGAGCAGTTCTTC
few	TRBJ2-1	TRBD2	TRBV18	CASSPGTSGGEQFF	TGTGCCAGCTCACCAGGGACTAGCGGAGGAGAGCAGTTCTTC
few	TRBJ2-2	-	TRBV10-3	CATLPLSTSDTGELFF	TGTGCCACCCTCCCTTTGAGCACCTCGGACACCGGGGAGCTGTTTTTT
-	TRBJ1-3	-	TRBV5-8	CASQRGRVAGNTIYF	TGTGCCAGCCAACGGGGCAGGGTGGCTGGAAACACCATATATTTT
few	TRBJ2-5	-	TRBV7-2	CASSFTGLQETQYF	TGTGCCAGCAGCTTCACGGGCCTCCAAGAGACCCAGTACTTC
few	TRBJ2-5	TRBD2	TRBV7-6	CASSLVAGGPAGQYF	TGTGCCAGCAGCTTAGTAGCGGGAGGGCCGGCGGGCCAGTACTTC
-	TRBJ2-1	-	TRBV11-2	CASSWSGRVALYNEQFF	TGTGCCAGCAGCTGGAGTGGGAGAGTAGCTCTCTACAATGAGCAGTTCTTC
few	TRBJ2-7	TRBD2	TRBV6-1	CASRRGLASHEQYF	TGTGCCAGCAGAAGGGGACTAGCGAGCCACGAGCAGTACTTC
-	TRBJ2-7	-	TRBV20-1	CSARVGSTRYEQYF	TGCAGTGCTAGAGTCGGTTCTACTCGGTACGAGCAGTACTTC
few	TRBJ2-7	TRBD1	TRBV19	CASSQQTGPAHEQYF	TGTGCCAGTAGTCAACAGACAGGGCCGGCACACGAGCAGTACTTC
-	TRBJ2-7	-	TRBV7-9	CASSLGGSVVEYEQYF	TGTGCCAGCAGCTTAGGGGGGTCGGTAGTCGAATACGAGCAGTACTTC
few	TRBJ2-7	-	TRBV29-1	CSVNTVHAHEQYF	TGCAGCGTTAATACAGTTCATGCCCACGAGCAGTACTTC
once	TRBJ2-1	-	TRBV12-3/TRBV12-4	CASSASGLGDFEQFF	TGTGCCAGCAGTGCCTCGGGACTGGGGGATTTTGAGCAGTTCTTC
-	TRBJ2-1	TRBD1	TRBV11-3	CASSSTGSPPYNEQFF	TGTGCCAGCAGCTCGACAGGGAGTCCCCCCTACAATGAGCAGTTCTTC
-	TRBJ1-1	-	TRBV14	CASSLEVRTAEAFF	TGTGCCAGCAGCCTAGAGGTCCGGACAGCTGAAGCTTTCTTT
-	TRBJ2-1	TRBD2	TRBV6-2/TRBV6-3	CASRMTGTSGRLGDNEQFF	TGTGCCAGCCGAATGACGGGGACTAGCGGGAGGCTGGGAGACAATGAGCAGTTCTTC
few	TRBJ2-7	TRBD1	TRBV6-1	CASSMGQGSEQYF	TGTGCCAGCAGCATGGGACAGGGGAGTGAGCAGTACTTC
few	TRBJ1-5	-	TRBV7-8	CASSLEGTGVSAQHF	TGTGCCAGCAGCTTAGAAGGGACGGGGGTTTCGGCCCAGCATTTT